The table lists the clone carrying this T cell receptor (beta chain) with a count of one. The CDR3 sequence is 16 residues long. Trimming removed 0 bases from V and 6 bases from J; junction bases left unmatched: 8. Germline lookup yields CDR1 SGDLS and CDR2 YYNGEE. Seattle researchers signed up patients amid active infection and tracked them longitudinally. The sample comes from a study of blood T cell repertoires in COVID-19. Study in general: Both acute and convalescent COVID-19 samples were obtained from the United States, Italy and Spain. T cells, B-cell-depleted T cells, or PBMCs provided the cDNA or gDNA that served as material.

As handled by the study authors: Estimation of nucleated cell counts relied on the amplification of reference gene primers. Assay used: immunoSEQ multiplex PCR; TCRdb lists only in-frame clones, some missing. The DNA was the basis for D and trimming; V, J and clone size are from that table. The table has roughly 140,000 clones, over 75% seen once. Source material: peripheral blood. This TCR was sampled from a woman aged 60-75 years with COVID-19, enrolled during active disease. The V gene is TRBV9, the J gene TRBJ2-1, with 8 bases identical to TRBD2. The DNA of the CDR3 is TGTGCCAGCAGCGTAGGGGGGACTAGAAACTCCAATGAGCAGTTCTTC. Its protein is CASSVGGTRNSNEQFF.